The 3 T cell receptor beta chains below were found in one sample sequenced in a study of T cells in Graves' hyperthyroidism and ophthalmopathy. Researchers amplified the TCR beta CDR3 regions from RNA transcripts. During a first-round RT-PCR of the TCR CDR3, the HTBI primer set was used. TCRdb re-called the multiplex PCR reads through MiXCR, storing one row per CDR3 protein. The repertoire holds 380,000 or so distinct CDR3 sequences, with over 15% as singletons. The sample was blood. The origin of the receptors is a woman between 18 and 29 years old with Graves' hyperthyroidism.

At least ten counts were recorded for this clonotype. V usage is TRBV6-1 and J usage is TRBJ1-2; a possible D gene is TRBD1 (6 bases). CDR1 and CDR2 from the germline V gene are MNHNS and SASEGT. CDR3 length equals 16 residues. V lost 4 bases and J 4 bases, leaving 19 bases between the germline ends. The CDR3 spells CASSVSLTRDTYGYTF. CDR3 sequence (DNA): TGTGCCAGCAGTGTCTCCCTTACCCGGGACACCTATGGCTACACCTTC.

There are many counts of this clonotype. The CDR3 reads CASSRNFRDSAKLYGYTF. The CDR3 bases are TGCGCCAGCAGCCGGAATTTCAGGGACAGCGCCAAACTTTATGGCTACACCTTC. The rearrangement uses TRBV4-1 and TRBJ1-2; TRBD1 agrees at 7 bases. CDR1 is MGHRA and CDR2 is YSYEKL in the germline V gene. There are 18 residues in the CDR3. Trimming removed 4 bases from V and 5 bases from J; junction bases left unmatched: 19.

The J gene is TRBJ1-2, the V gene TRBV6-1; 8 bases fit TRBD1. From germline, CDR1 is MNHNS and CDR2 SASEGT. Trimming at V came to 6 bases and at J to 5 bases, leaving 8 bases not matched to a gene. The CDR3 is 14 residues long. CDR3 region: CASRQTGVVYGYTF. As DNA, the CDR3 is TGTGCCAGCAGACAGACAGGGGTGGTGTATGGCTACACCTTC.